The clone carrying this TCR beta chain was observed at least ten times. Its antigen is as yet unknown. These data originate in a study of T cells in Graves' hyperthyroidism and ophthalmopathy. Overall study findings and caveats: Blood also carried most thyroid clonotypes expanded above 0.001.

CDR1 is KGHSH and CDR2 is LQKENI in the germline V gene. Trimming pared 0 bases from V and 13 bases from J, leaving 12 bases between. The CDR3 sequence is 12 residues long. For the diagnoses, clinical symptoms, serum thyroxine and TRAb, thyroid ultrasound and orbital computed tomography were used. Amplification yielded TCR beta CDR3 regions, with RNA transcripts as the source. HTBI primers were the set used in a first-round RT-PCR of the TCR CDR3. TCRdb analysed the multiplex PCR reads with MiXCR anew, one entry per CDR3 protein. The sample lists 400,000 to 450,000 distinct CDR3 sequences, about 15% occurring once.

The sequence was obtained from a man between 18 and 35 years old with Graves' ophthalmopathy. The rearrangement links TRBV18 to TRBJ1-2; D remains unclear. Sequencing used blood. The CDR3 spells CASSPPNGASTF. CDR3 DNA sequence: TGTGCCAGCTCACCACCGAACGGAGCCTCCACCTTC.